This TCR beta chain is from a study of blood T cell repertoires in COVID-19 (dated by TCRdb to the early 2020s). About the investigation overall: Samples covering the acute and convalescent phases of COVID-19 were provided by collaborators in the United States, Italy and Spain. The prospective study material was composed of cDNA or gDNA derived from T cells, B-cell-depleted T cells, or PBMCs. Deeply sampled blood TCRbeta repertoires from subjects exposed to, actively infected with, or recovered from COVID-19 were included in the dataset. The repertoires were made available in a free public database intended to serve as a resource for research on the immune response to SARS-CoV-2. Samples came from the ongoing ImmuneRACE study (first 160 participants) plus 1,254 subjects from 6 global collaborators. Sample metadata almost always included a de-identified subject ID, COVID-19 status, age in years and sex. Where available, HLA class I and class II types were obtained from metadata supplied by the sample provider rather than from assay-based typing.

Remarks on this clone: It lacks a known antigen. Base qualities are missing; no much larger clone stands one base away.

The immunoSEQ Assay, a bias-controlled multiplex PCR, was used to amplify TCRbeta CDR3 regions from genomic DNA. As for the original processing: The number of nucleated cells in each sample was estimated by amplification of reference gene primers within the assay. To quantify the absolute abundance of each unique TCRbeta CDR3 rearrangement, sequence reads were collapsed and filtered. For each sample, productive Simpson clonality was calculated as the square root of Simpson's diversity index over productive rearrangements. TCRdb took over this immuneACCESS table, retaining in-frame rearrangements with V and J assigned. Such tables are incomplete; in checked studies, under half of the missing clones stem from an unresolved V gene, and the remainder is unexplained. That table gives V, J and clone size, and the DNA gave D and trimming. This sample comprises about 170,000 clones, around nine tenths of them detected only once. The ten largest clones represent less than 3.5% of the sample.

The CDR3, cysteine through phenylalanine, is 15 amino acids long. Of the read, only the CDR3 DNA is kept; its 45 bases are in frame from base 1. The germline V gene encodes CDR1 KGHSH and CDR2 LQKENI. Compared with germline, V lacks 6 bases and J lacks 1 base; bases without a gene match: 8. The study at large found these results: Clinical and demographic metadata were provided uncurated, with the amount varying by source and participant.

Each collaborating institution followed its own protocols to collect whole blood in K2EDTA tubes. Collaborator samples were shipped for TCRbeta analysis as frozen whole blood, isolated PBMCs, or DNA extracted from either sample type. The clonotype was recovered from a man aged 70 or older with acute or convalescent COVID-19. Sequencing was carried out using peripheral blood. The rearranged segments are TRBV18 and TRBJ2-7; 8 bases in between match TRBD1. The DNA reads as follows: TGTGCCAGCTCGCGAACAGGGGGACGGTCCTACGAGCAGTACTTC. It translates to CASSRTGGRSYEQYF.